The source of this TCR beta chain is a study of vaccination effects on CD4 cells after COVID-19. Germline loops: CDR1 SGHVS, CDR2 FQNEAQ. Trimming removed 5 bases from V and 2 bases from J, with 8 bases in between. There are 13 residues in the CDR3. ViraFEST expansion of antigen-specific CD4+ T cells with viral peptide pools preceded sequencing. An approximately ten-day culture period preceded the isolation of CD4+ T cells. On this clone itself: Antigen specificity is unknown.

Repertoires were generated with immunoSEQ multiplex PCR, while TCRdb's copy carries only in-frame clones and drops some. This sample carries about 79,000 clones, about 74% of them seen once, and the ten largest clones take more than 1.5%. The gene calls are TRBV7-8 and TRBJ2-3; no clear D gene. The starting material was CD4+ T cells from PBMCs cultured with HCoV-229E spike peptides, obtained before COVID-19 vaccination. This TCR derives from a human donor who received a COVID-19 vaccine. CDR3 region: CASSAGNTDTQYF. The CDR3, as DNA: TGTGCCAGCAGCGCAGGAAACACAGATACGCAGTATTTT.